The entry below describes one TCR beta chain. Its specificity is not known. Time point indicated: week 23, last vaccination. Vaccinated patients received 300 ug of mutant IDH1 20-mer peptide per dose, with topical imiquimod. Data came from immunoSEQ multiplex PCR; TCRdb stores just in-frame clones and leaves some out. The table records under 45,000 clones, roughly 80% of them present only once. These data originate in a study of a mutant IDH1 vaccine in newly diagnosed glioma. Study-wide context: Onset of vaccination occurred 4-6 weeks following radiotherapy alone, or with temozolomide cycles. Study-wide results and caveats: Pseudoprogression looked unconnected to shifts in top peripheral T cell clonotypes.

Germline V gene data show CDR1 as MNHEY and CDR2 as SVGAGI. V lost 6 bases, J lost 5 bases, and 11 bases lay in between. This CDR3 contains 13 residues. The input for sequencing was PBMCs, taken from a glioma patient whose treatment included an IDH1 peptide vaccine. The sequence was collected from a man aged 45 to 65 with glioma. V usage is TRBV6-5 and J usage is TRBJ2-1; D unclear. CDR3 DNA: TGTGCCAGCAGGGAAGACACCCACAATGAGCAGTTCTTC. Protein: CASREDTHNEQFF.